Detailed here is one TCR beta chain. J was trimmed by 4 bases and V by 7 bases; bases with no gene match: 6. The germline CDR1 and CDR2 sequences are SQVTM and ANQGSEA. The CDR3 covers 13 residues. Lesional scalp tissue (obtained by punch biopsy) and peripheral blood were collected from alopecia areata patients. Investigators sorted PBMCs to obtain both CD4+ and CD8+ T cells. The data belong to a study of CD8+ T cells in alopecia areata. Across the study: Those patients who were treated received oral tofacitinib, which was given at 5 to 10 mg twice daily for moderate-to-severe alopecia areata.

Investigators isolated RNA and reverse transcribed it into cDNA to act as the sequencing template. Clones were sequenced by immunoSEQ multiplex PCR, and TCRdb holds only the in-frame ones, with some missing. Among around 140,000 clones listed, 51% were seen once. The specimen comprised CD4+ T cells sorted from blood, sampled at week 0. The source of this sequence is a human donor with alopecia areata. This chain connects TRBV29-1 to TRBJ2-4; 8 bases map to TRBD1. CDR3 protein: CSGLGQGKNIQYF. DNA for the CDR3: TGCAGCGGACTTGGACAGGGAAAAAACATTCAGTACTTC.